This T cell receptor beta chain was recorded in a study of post-analysis software for immune sequencing data. About the research overall: Multiple sclerosis in the patients followed relapsing-remitting, secondary progressive and progressive-relapsing courses.

Trimming shortened V by 4 bases and J by 0 bases, and 18 bases separated the two germline ends. The CDR3 loop spans 16 amino acids. The germline gives CDR1 SQVTM, CDR2 ANQGSEA. This clonotype has a handful of counts. Its antigen is still unknown. Each TCR beta cDNA library carried unique molecular identifiers. There were roughly 0.95 to 10 million T cells, and about 500,000 cDNA molecules came from them. TCRdb re-derived calls from the PCR reads in MiXCR, one entry per CDR3 protein. The table includes under 900,000 distinct CDR3 sequences, approximately 53% detected once. Whole-study findings and limits: Multiple sclerosis patients had significantly lower normalized Chao1 diversity than controls. Samples sharing a preparation batch grouped tightly together when assessed by F measure. Compared with controls, patients had more of about 5 TRBV segments, including TRBV5-6, TRBV5-1 and TRBV20-1.

The chain uses TRBV29-1 and TRBJ1-2; maybe TRBD1 (5 bases). The sequence was collected from a girl aged 10 to 17 with multiple sclerosis. The source material was blood. In DNA, the CDR3 is TGCAGCGTTGCCCCACACGTGTGGGACGCTAACTATGGCTACACCTTC. Translating gives CSVAPHVWDANYGYTF.